The 32 T cell receptor beta chains presented below share a single source sample, sequenced in a study of CD8+CD57+ T cells in acquired aplastic anemia. It was patients with CD8+CD57+ cell expansion by flow cytometry who were chosen for sequencing. For CDR3 and TCR beta VDJ profiling, genomic DNA was the template used. TCRdb used MiXCR to reprocess the reads, holding one entry per CDR3 protein. The data show 150,000 or so distinct CDR3 sequences, roughly 43% seen once. Sample: sorted CD4+, CD8+, or CD8+CD57+ T cells (not recorded which) from PBMCs. The receptors were gathered from a human donor with aplastic anemia.

There are many counts of this clonotype. CDR3 coding DNA: TGTGCCAGCAGCTTAAAGTCGGTGGGGATCACAGATACGCAGTATTTT. This gives the protein CASSLKSVGITDTQYF. The J gene is TRBJ2-3, the V gene TRBV7-3; no definite D call. Germline V CDR1 and CDR2: SGHTA, FQGTGA. The CDR3 contains 16 residues. Trimming removed 1 base at V and 2 bases at J, with 13 bases between. Together with reference TRBV7-3 and TRBJ2-3, the CDR3 gives the full variable domain: GAGVSQTPSNKVTEKGKYVELRCDPISGHTALYWYRQSLGQGPEFLIYFQGTGAADDSGLPNDRFFAVRPEGSVSTLKIQRTERGDSAVYLCASSLKSVGITDTQYFGPGTRLTVL.

This clonotype was found many times. The CDR3 here is CASKSRSGGSTDTQYF. The CDR3 DNA is TGTGCCAGTAAATCCCGTAGCGGGGGGAGCACAGATACGCAGTATTTT. The chain joins TRBV19 to TRBJ2-3; 10 bases agree with TRBD2. Germline loops: CDR1 LNHDA, CDR2 SQIVND (reference sequence). This CDR3 comprises 16 residues. The V segment lost 7 bases and the J segment 0 bases; nucleotides outside the gene matches: 7.

The rearrangement links TRBV13 to TRBJ2-1; 10 bases map to TRBD1. Looked up from germline, CDR1 is PRHDT and CDR2 is FYEKMQ (reference sequence). The V gene end was trimmed by 6 bases and the J gene end by 6 bases; junction bases not matched to a gene: 8. This CDR3 comprises 15 residues. The CDR3 DNA reads TGTGCCAGCAGATCGGGACAGGGGAGGTTCAATGAGCAGTTCTTC. This codes for CASRSGQGRFNEQFF.

The rearrangement links TRBV29-1 to TRBJ2-5; D is possibly TRBD2 (6 bases). Germline V gives CDR1 SQVTM, CDR2 ANQGSEA. CDR3 size: 12 residues. V gave up 2 bases and J gave up 9 bases, with 13 bases separating them. For the CDR3, the DNA is TGCAGCGTTGAACAGAACAGGAGGGCCCAGTACTTC. Protein product: CSVEQNRRAQYF.

The V call is TRBV6-1, the J call TRBJ2-2; TRBD2 matches at 12 bases. V lost 4 bases, J lost 7 bases, and 10 bases stayed unmatched. The CDR3 has 17 amino acids. Germline CDR1 and CDR2: MNHNS and SASEGT. The CDR3 is CASSASSGGAGVGELFF. CDR3 DNA: TGTGCCAGCAGTGCATCTAGCGGGGGGGCCGGGGTCGGGGAGCTGTTTTTT.

The sample holds many counts of this clonotype. This sequence joins TRBV7-3 and TRBJ1-6; maybe TRBD1 (6 bases). The CDR3 is 13 amino acids. Germline V CDR1 and CDR2: SGHTA, FQGTGA. V gave up 0 bases and J gave up 10 bases, with 7 bases separating them. In DNA form, the CDR3 reads TGTGCCAGCAGCTTAACAGACAGGTCACCCCTCCACTTT. Protein: CASSLTDRSPLHF. Supplemented by reference TRBV7-3 and TRBJ1-6, the full variable domain reads GAGVSQTPSNKVTEKGKYVELRCDPISGHTALYWYRQSLGQGPEFLIYFQGTGAADDSGLPNDRFFAVRPEGSVSTLKIQRTERGDSAVYLCASSLTDRSPLHFGNGTRLTVT.

The chain has TRBV24-1 and TRBJ2-3; no definite D call. The CDR3 is 16 residues long. Germline CDR1 KGHDR, CDR2 SFDVKD. With 2 bases removed from V and 5 bases from J, the gap between germline ends came to 16 bases. The CDR3 loop is CATSDWQATVGDTQYF. The CDR3 nucleotides are TGTGCCACCAGTGATTGGCAGGCGACGGTGGGAGATACGCAGTATTTT.

About this clonotype: Possible read error: a much larger clone is one base away. The J gene is TRBJ2-4, the V gene TRBV11-2, with D possibly being TRBD2 (7 bases). The V gene lost 5 bases and the J gene lost 6 bases, with 14 bases spanning the gap. The V gene's germline CDR1 is SGHAT and CDR2 FQNNGV. This CDR3 has 14 amino acids. CDR3 amino acids: CASSRAGARNIQYF. CDR3 DNA: TGTGCCAGCAGCCGTGCGGGGGCGCGAAACATTCAGTACTTC.

In this sample, this clonotype turned up many times. The chain carries TRBV7-8 and TRBJ1-2, with a tentative D call TRBD1 (5 bases). The CDR3 has 12 residues. The ends were cut back, 5 bases at V and 8 bases at J, with 12 bases in the middle. Germline CDR1 and CDR2: SGHVS and FQNEAQ. CDR3 DNA: TGTGCCAGCAGCATTCAGGGTGGAGGCTACACCTTC. Translated: CASSIQGGGYTF.

The table lists this clonotype with a few counts. One junction end does not reproduce the germline sequence, and a read error may be involved. The chain combines TRBV2 with TRBJ2-7, with 11 bases identical to TRBD1. Germline assignment: CDR1 SNHLY and CDR2 FYNNEI. This CDR3 has 12 residues. The CDR3 nucleotides are TGTGCCAGCACCTCGGAGGGGACAGGGGGGACCTTC. Encoded protein: CASTSEGTGGTF.

The chain has TRBV24-1 and TRBJ2-3; 10 positions agree with TRBD2. Trimming took 4 bases from V and 3 from J; bases not matched to a gene: 6. The CDR3 has 16 amino acids. Germline V gene sequence: CDR1 KGHDR, CDR2 SFDVKD. The CDR3: CATSEPIAGGTDTQYF. As DNA, the CDR3 is TGTGCCACCAGTGAACCTATAGCGGGGGGAACAGATACGCAGTATTTT.

This chain uses TRBV29-1 with TRBJ1-2; D possibly corresponds to TRBD1 (5 bases). Trimming left V 4 bases short and J 4 bases short, with 7 bases between. The CDR3 runs 11 residues. Germline loops: CDR1 SQVTM, CDR2 ANQGSEA. The CDR3 region is CSVVTVYGYTF. The CDR3 region has the DNA TGCAGCGTTGTGACAGTCTATGGCTACACCTTC.

This clonotype was counted at least ten times. V and J are TRBV2 and TRBJ2-3; TRBD1 matches at 9 bases. Germline V gene sequence: CDR1 SNHLY, CDR2 FYNNEI. After removal of 11 bases from V and 1 base from J, the junction contained 4 bases not matched to a gene. The CDR3 runs 13 residues. CDR3 nucleotides: TGTGCCTCCCGGGACAGGGGCACAGATACGCAGTATTTT. Translated: CASRDRGTDTQYF.

The chain uses TRBV2 and TRBJ2-5; D remains unclear. CDR3 length: 13 amino acids. V dropped 11 bases and J dropped 1 base, with 14 bases sitting between them. Per the germline V gene, CDR1 is SNHLY and CDR2 is FYNNEI. The CDR3 DNA is TGTGCCTGCACTCGACACGGCCAAGAGACCCAGTACTTC. This gives the protein CACTRHGQETQYF.

This clonotype has a handful of counts. For the CDR3, the DNA is TGTGCCAGCAGTGAGTTTGGGACTAGCCGTACAGATACGCAGTATTTT. This codes for CASSEFGTSRTDTQYF. The chain combines TRBV27 with TRBJ2-3; TRBD2 agrees at 9 bases. Looked up from germline, CDR1 is MNHEY and CDR2 is SMNVEV (reference sequence). CDR3 size: 16 residues. The junction had 9 bases not matched to a gene; V was cut back by 5 bases and J by 3 bases.

Worth noting for this clonotype: Given a much more abundant clone one base away, this may be a read error. This sequence joins TRBV5-1 and TRBJ2-5, with TRBD2 as a possible D gene (6 bases). This CDR3 contains 14 residues. From germline, CDR1 is SGHRS and CDR2 YFSETQ. Trimming took 7 bases from V and 1 from J, leaving 14 bases between them. CDR3 DNA: TGCGCCAGCGGCTCCGGGACTTCCCAAGAGACCCAGTACTTC. It codes for CASGSGTSQETQYF.

This chain connects TRBV10-3 to TRBJ2-7, with 7 bases identical to TRBD1. The CDR3 is 14 residues long. Germline assignment: CDR1 ENHRY and CDR2 SYGVKD. V lost 3 bases, J lost 12 bases, and 14 bases stayed unmatched. The DNA for the CDR3 is TGTGCCATCAGTGACCTCGGGACAGCGCATGATTCGTACTTC. Protein product: CAISDLGTAHDSYF.

The chain is built from TRBV11-1 and TRBJ1-5; D is unclear. Germline V CDR1 and CDR2: SGHAT, FQDESV (reference sequence). V lost 0 bases and J lost 0, with 12 bases in between. This CDR3 spans 17 amino acids. CDR3 nucleotides: TGTGCCAGCAGCTTAGCTGGCACAGCTGATAGCAATCAGCCCCAGCATTTT. This gives the protein CASSLAGTADSNQPQHF.

This clonotype was seen only once. The rearrangement uses TRBV11-2 and TRBJ2-1; D perhaps matches TRBD1 (6 bases). Trimming stripped 6 bases from V and 3 bases from J, with 15 bases between. The germline V gene has CDR1 SGHAT and CDR2 FQNNGV. There are 15 residues in the CDR3. The CDR3 DNA is TGTGCCAGCAGGCAGGGCAGGGGAGTCTACAATGAGCAGTTCTTC. This gives the protein CASRQGRGVYNEQFF.

The V call is TRBV11-2, the J call TRBJ2-3; D gene unclear. CDR3 length: 16 residues. Deletions cut 2 bases from V and 0 bases from J, with 12 bases between. CDR1 SGHAT and CDR2 FQNNGV come from the germline V gene. CDR3 region: CASSLRQVESTDTQYF. The CDR3 nucleotides read TGTGCCAGCAGCTTAAGGCAGGTAGAGAGCACAGATACGCAGTATTTT.

The rearrangement uses TRBV29-1 and TRBJ2-3; the D is unclear. CDR3 length: 13 residues. Between the trimmed V and J ends, which lost 8 bases and 2 bases, there was a span of 14 bases. Germline V gives CDR1 SQVTM, CDR2 ANQGSEA. CDR3 coding DNA: TGCAGCCGAGAGAGAAGATACACAGATACGCAGTATTTT. Its translation: CSRERRYTDTQYF.

This clonotype has a count of ten or more. V and J are TRBV11-2 and TRBJ1-2, with 7 bases matching TRBD1. V trimming: 3 bases; J trimming: 8 bases; junction bases outside the gene matches: 6. The germline V gene encodes CDR1 SGHAT and CDR2 FQNNGV. The CDR3 has 13 residues. The CDR3 reads CASSFGQASGYTF. CDR3 nucleotides: TGTGCCAGCAGCTTCGGACAGGCTTCAGGCTACACCTTC.

The CDR3: CASSLHLQETQYF. The DNA for the CDR3 is TGTGCCAGCAGCTTACACCTCCAAGAGACCCAGTACTTC. The rearrangement uses TRBV7-2 and TRBJ2-5; no reliable D call. The CDR3 runs 13 residues. Germline V gives CDR1 SGHTA, CDR2 FQGNSA. Between the trimmed V and J ends, which lost 2 bases and 1 base, there was a span of 5 bases.

The rearrangement uses TRBV12-3 or TRBV12-4 and TRBJ2-2, with 12 positions matching TRBD1. CDR3 length: 17 residues. With 4 bases clipped from V and 1 base from J, the junction kept 4 bases outside the gene matches. This CDR3 is CASSWGQGAMNTGELFF. The CDR3 DNA reads as TGTGCCAGCAGTTGGGGACAGGGGGCGATGAACACCGGGGAGCTGTTTTTT.

In regard to this clonotype: Germline and junction disagree at one end, which may indicate a read error. The chain carries TRBV6-1 and TRBJ1-1; 9 nucleotides line up with TRBD1. Germline assignment: CDR1 MNHNS and CDR2 SASEGT. CDR3 length: 16 amino acids. The CDR3 is CASSVISGTGSAEALF. CDR3 DNA sequence: TGTGCCAGCAGTGTTATTTCCGGGACAGGGAGTGCTGAAGCTCTCTTT.

The table lists this clonotype with a count of one. This chain joins TRBV7-8 and TRBJ1-1; D remains ambiguous. The germline V gene has CDR1 SGHVS and CDR2 FQNEAQ. The V end lost 0 bases, the J end lost 1 base, and 6 bases lay between the germline ends. The CDR3 is 14 amino acids. The CDR3 region has the DNA TGTGCCAGCAGCTTAGCGAGGAAGAACACTGAAGCTTTCTTT. It specifies CASSLARKNTEAFF. The full variable domain, with the rest looked up from reference TRBV7-8 and TRBJ1-1, is GAGVSQSPRYKVAKRGQDVALRCDPISGHVSLFWYQQALGQGPEFLTYFQNEAQLDKSGLPSDRFFAERPEGSVSTLKIQRTQQEDSAVYLCASSLARKNTEAFFGQGTRLTVV.

The rearrangement uses TRBV3-1 and TRBJ1-2; D gene uncertain. This CDR3 has 13 residues. Germline V lookup: CDR1 LGHDT, CDR2 YNNKEL (reference sequence). V lost 4 bases, J lost 6 bases, and 12 bases lay in between. The CDR3 reads CASSRTGTDGYTF. The CDR3 nucleotides are TGTGCCAGCAGCCGTACGGGTACTGATGGCTACACCTTC.

The chain recombines TRBV10-3 with TRBJ1-5; D call uncertain. Trimming removed 2 bases at V and 11 bases at J, with 10 bases between. Germline V gives CDR1 ENHRY, CDR2 SYGVKD. The CDR3 is 12 amino acids. Written as DNA, the CDR3 is TGTGCCATCAGTGAGGAGGGTTTGGCCCAGCATTTT. Protein sequence: CAISEEGLAQHF.

J is TRBJ2-3 and V is TRBV10-3; 7 bases are shared with TRBD2. J lost 6 bases, V lost 8 bases, and 11 bases had no gene match. CDR3 size: 14 residues. Germline values: CDR1 ENHRY, CDR2 SYGVKD. The CDR3 DNA follows: TGTGCCATCGCCCAGGGAGGGGCATCGGATACGCAGTATTTT. It translates to CAIAQGGASDTQYF.

This clonotype has at least ten counts. The rearrangement uses TRBV9 and TRBJ1-6, with 10 bases identical to TRBD1. The CDR3 sequence is 15 residues long. Looked up from germline, CDR1 is SGDLS and CDR2 is YYNGEE. The V segment lost 3 bases and the J segment 12 bases; nucleotides outside the gene matches: 9. The CDR3 DNA reads as TGTGCCAGCAGCGCCACGGGGGGGACAGGGGAACCCCTCCACTTT. Translating gives CASSATGGTGEPLHF.

CDR3 residues: CASSEAVLNYGYTF. In nucleotides, the CDR3 is TGTGCCAGCAGTGAGGCAGTCCTTAACTATGGCTACACCTTC. This chain links TRBV25-1 with TRBJ1-2; D is uncertain. V lost 3 bases and J 1 base, leaving 9 bases between the germline ends. Looked up from germline, CDR1 is MGHDK and CDR2 is SYGVNS. The CDR3 is 14 amino acids.

Turning to this clonotype: Possible read error: a much larger clone is one base away. V and J are TRBV7-2 and TRBJ2-2, with D perhaps TRBD1 (5 bases). CDR1 SGHTA and CDR2 FQGNSA come from the germline V gene. CDR3 size: 14 residues. Trimming left V 1 base short and J 9 bases short, with 12 bases between. The CDR3 reads CASSLVLGPRELFF. The CDR3 coding sequence is TGTGCCAGCAGCTTAGTTTTGGGGCCCAGGGAGCTGTTTTTT.